This is a list of T cell receptor beta chains from one sample in a study of T-cell memory formation after mild COVID-19. TCRdb called the 5' RACE reads again in MiXCR, with one record for every CDR3 protein. The data show about 270,000 distinct CDR3 sequences, approximately 18% seen once. Sequenced material: PBMCs or a T cell subset sorted from them (not recorded which). Every receptor here comes from a man aged 18 to 30 who had mild COVID-19 (a few samples of this study predate the infection). Cell type and time point are not known. Both conserved end residues are part of each CDR3. A D gene is named only where the DNA matches it firmly. Expanded clones get a size class; other rows say once, few or many, or leave the size out.

d_gene	j_gene	v_gene	abundance	CDR3aa	CDR3nt
NA	TRBJ2-1	TRBV6-5	few	CASSYLTGGVGEQFF	TGTGCCAGCAGTTACTTGACAGGTGGGGTGGGTGAGCAGTTCTTC
NA	TRBJ2-5	TRBV15	few	CATSRDSPRGRETQYF	TGTGCCACCAGCAGAGATTCGCCCAGGGGACGGGAGACCCAGTACTTC
NA	TRBJ2-5	TRBV7-2	few	CASTKARGAGRETQYF	TGTGCCAGCACCAAAGCCCGGGGGGCTGGGCGAGAGACCCAGTACTTC
NA	TRBJ2-1	TRBV5-1	NA	CASSPDRAGEQFF	TGCGCCAGCAGCCCGGACAGAGCGGGCGAGCAGTTCTTC
NA	TRBJ1-2	TRBV18	NA	CASSPPGVEDGYTF	TGTGCCAGCTCACCACCGGGGGTAGAGGATGGCTACACCTTC
TRBD1	TRBJ2-3	TRBV6-4	few	CASSDSMPGTGGPDTQYF	TGTGCCAGCAGTGACTCGATGCCCGGGACAGGGGGCCCAGATACGCAGTATTTT
TRBD1	TRBJ2-4	TRBV6-5	few	CASSYSLTGAQNIQYF	TGTGCCAGCAGTTACTCCCTAACAGGGGCCCAAAACATTCAGTACTTC
NA	TRBJ2-5	TRBV6-5	NA	CASSPGPAGTQYF	TGTGCCAGCAGCCCAGGCCCGGCAGGGACCCAGTACTTC
NA	TRBJ2-3	TRBV9	NA	CASSVEGVGTDTQYF	TGTGCCAGCAGCGTGGAGGGTGTGGGAACAGATACGCAGTATTTT
TRBD1	TRBJ1-5	TRBV6-2/TRBV6-3	NA	CASSRPPQGFGQPQHF	TGTGCCAGCAGTCGACCTCCACAGGGGTTCGGCCAGCCCCAGCATTTT
NA	TRBJ2-1	TRBV5-1	NA	CASSGYGSSSYNEQFF	TGCGCCAGCAGCGGCTACGGGAGCTCCTCCTACAATGAGCAGTTCTTC
NA	TRBJ1-6	TRBV6-5	NA	CASSYSANSPLHF	TGTGCCAGCAGTTACTCGGCAAATTCACCCCTCCACTTT
NA	TRBJ2-1	TRBV6-2/TRBV6-3	NA	CASQGYNEQFF	TGTGCCAGCCAGGGCTACAATGAGCAGTTCTTC
NA	TRBJ2-3	TRBV2	few	CASTILVGTQYF	TGTGCCAGCACCATTTTAGTCGGTACGCAGTATTTT
TRBD2	TRBJ2-5	TRBV18	many	CASSPGSGRETQYF	TGTGCCAGCTCACCAGGAAGCGGGAGAGAGACCCAGTACTTC
NA	TRBJ1-1	TRBV19	once	CASSPQNTEAFF	TGTGCCAGTAGCCCCCAGAACACTGAAGCTTTCTTT
NA	TRBJ2-1	TRBV5-1	few	CASSLALSVRSYNEQFF	TGCGCCAGCAGCTTGGCACTGTCTGTGAGATCCTACAATGAGCAGTTCTTC
TRBD2	TRBJ2-1	TRBV11-2	NA	CASSRGGPSYNEQFF	TGTGCCAGCAGCCGGGGGGGCCCTTCCTACAATGAGCAGTTCTTC
NA	TRBJ2-3	TRBV7-3	many	CASRMTGTTDTQYF	TGTGCCAGCAGGATGACCGGTACCACAGATACGCAGTATTTT